The entry that follows covers one T cell receptor beta chain sequence. Its antigen target is currently unknown. A read error may account for a junction end that differs from germline. The treatment or condition label of this sample denotes: in vitro stimulation with specific CMV peptide epitopes to enrich CMV-specific T cells. The entry originates in a study of T cell repertoires in cytomegalovirus infection (dated by TCRdb to the late 2010s). At the level of the whole study: Peptide stimulations targeted recently identified HLA-C-restricted CMV epitopes, whose presentation resists viral immunomodulation, together with well-studied HLA-B-restricted epitopes. The HLA type of each donor mattered for the analysis, because public TCR beta signatures pointed to carriage of CMV infection along with the matching HLA type.

The listed sequencing device is Illumina HiSeq 1500. TCRdb reprocessed the public reads (quality trimming at Q25 with fastp, clone calling with MiXCR) and kept in-frame beta chains. All rows with the same CDR3 protein become a single entry with the most common DNA and genes. Within this sample are 340,000 or so distinct CDR3 sequences, with 25% of them counted one time only. The ten largest make up roughly 14% of the sample. Counted from cysteine to phenylalanine, this CDR3 has 14 amino acids. Solely the CDR3 DNA is kept, with 42 bases framed from the first base. Broader findings and caveats from the paper: The ex vivo response was dominated by HLA-C-restricted CMV-specific TCR beta clonotypes, and the single most frequent clonotype in two of eight donors was supplied by these HLA-C-restricted clonotypes. In both this cohort and an independent 352-donor cohort, the cumulative frequency of public TCR beta family members distinguished carriers of CMV infection plus the relevant HLA type.

The clonotype was recovered from a human donor in good health (CMV status not recorded). Some clones in this sample may be carry-over from other donors' samples. Sequenced material: cultured PBMCs, taken from culture after CMV antigen stimulation. Recombination linked TRBV12-3 or TRBV12-4 to TRBJ2-5, with TRBD1 perhaps the D gene, on 5 matching bases. The nucleotide sequence is given as TGTGCCAGCAGTCACATGGACGGACAAGAGGCCCAGTACTTC. Its protein reads: CASSHMDGQEAQYF.